Sequencing of this TCR beta chain was carried out in a study of cytomegalovirus exposure and HLA in healthy donors. Primers: 60 Vbeta forward and 13 Jbeta reverse. Sequencing was performed with immunoSEQ multiplex PCR; in TCRdb, only in-frame clones are kept and a portion is missing. The data contain some 250,000 clones, roughly 82% of them singletons. This CDR3 region has 15 residues. The germline V gene encodes CDR1 MNHNY and CDR2 SVGAGI (reference sequence). Losses at the gene ends were 5 bases for V and 1 base for J; bases not matched to a gene: 5. The chain recombines TRBV6-6 with TRBJ1-5, with 7 bases lining up with TRBD1. The sample consisted of PBMCs. This TCR came from a woman in her thirties or forties in good health and CMV-seropositive. The CDR3 coding sequence is TGTGCCAGCAGTCCGACAGGGCGGAGCAATCAGCCCCAGCATTTT. This encodes CASSPTGRSNQPQHF.